Sequencing of this T cell receptor beta chain was carried out in a study of blood T cell repertoires in COVID-19. Assay used: immunoSEQ multiplex PCR; TCRdb lists only in-frame clones, some missing. The data contain about 58,000 clones, approximately 85% of them singletons. With regard to this clone: Other nucleotide sequences in the sample specify the same CDR3.

The CDR3 is made up of 14 amino acids. Germline values: CDR1 MNHEY, CDR2 SVGAGI. Trimming stripped 0 bases from V and 2 bases from J, with 7 bases between. The sequence derives from a human donor in a cohort sampled during active COVID-19. The chain recombines TRBV6-5 with TRBJ2-5; D not certain. Sequences were obtained from peripheral blood. The CDR3 sequence: CASSYSRGQETQYF. The CDR3 region has the DNA TGTGCCAGCAGTTACTCTCGAGGTCAAGAGACCCAGTACTTC.